A single sample gave rise to the 10 T cell receptor beta chains below, sequenced in a study of shared clonotypes between healthy human individuals. The method was immunoSEQ multiplex PCR; TCRdb's version includes in-frame clones alone and lacks a portion of them. The table lists about 1.5 million clones, nearly 99% of them singletons, with 0.4% to 0.55% in the top ten. The sequenced sample consisted of naive CD4+ T cells sorted from blood. Subset described: CD45RA+ positively selected. These receptor sequences come from a man aged 30 to 39 in good health.

This clone has a single count. This chain links TRBV25-1 with TRBJ2-5; TRBD2 matches at 7 bases. Germline-derived CDR1 and CDR2 are MGHDK and SYGVNS. The trim removed 0 bases at V and 9 bases at J, leaving 13 bases unmatched. The CDR3 consists of 16 residues. DNA of the CDR3: TGTGCCAGCAGTGAATACTCCCTAGCGGCTCCACTCCCCCAGTACTTC. Translated, it gives CASSEYSLAAPLPQYF.

This clone appeared once. The chain is built from TRBV28 and TRBJ2-4, with 15 bases matching TRBD2. The CDR3 length is 18 residues. The trim removed 9 bases at V and 3 bases at J, leaving 12 bases unmatched. Looked up from germline, CDR1 is MDHEN and CDR2 is SYDVKM. The chain's CDR3 is CASRNKLGLAGGKNIQYF. In DNA, the CDR3 is TGTGCCAGTCGGAATAAATTGGGACTAGCGGGGGGCAAAAACATTCAGTACTTC.

The CDR3 DNA reads as TGTGCCAGCAGCCAAGCCCCCTCCCTGGTAGGGGGCTCCTACGAGCAGTACTTC. Its translation is CASSQAPSLVGGSYEQYF. This chain uses TRBV14 with TRBJ2-7; a weak D match, TRBD1 (6 bases). The CDR3 has 18 amino acids. Germline V gene lookup returns CDR1 SGHDN and CDR2 FVKESK. V was trimmed by 1 base and J by 0 bases, leaving 19 bases between them.

The J gene is TRBJ1-1, the V gene TRBV11-1; D possibly corresponds to TRBD1 (6 bases). V lost 1 base and J 6 bases, leaving 15 bases between the germline ends. The CDR3 length is 15 residues. Germline values: CDR1 SGHAT, CDR2 FQDESV (reference sequence). The CDR3 nucleotides read TGTGCCAGCAGCTTAGTTAACAGGGAATTCGCTGAAGCTTTCTTT. Translating it yields CASSLVNREFAEAFF. Full variable domain (outside the CDR3, taken from reference TRBV11-1 and TRBJ1-1): EAEVAQSPRYKITEKSQAVAFWCDPISGHATLYWYRQILGQGPELLVQFQDESVVDDSQLPKDRFSAERLKGVDSTLKIQPAELGDSAMYLCASSLVNREFAEAFFGQGTRLTVV.

The chain is built from TRBV6-1 and TRBJ1-5, with D perhaps TRBD1 (6 bases). This CDR3 is 14 amino acids long. V was cut by 7 bases and J by 4 bases, with 14 bases left in between. Germline V gene data show CDR1 as MNHNS and CDR2 as SASEGT. CDR3 bases: TGTGCCAGCATCTGGGGGCAGGGTAATCAGCCCCAGCATTTT. Translating it yields CASIWGQGNQPQHF.

The chain carries TRBV7-8 and TRBJ2-3, with 7 bases aligning to TRBD2. Germline V gene data show CDR1 as SGHVS and CDR2 as FQNEAQ. This CDR3 has 18 residues. Unmatched junction bases numbered 10, after V lost 1 base and J lost 0 bases. The CDR3 bases are TGTGCCAGCAGCTTAGAATGGGAGGGAACAACTAGCACAGATACGCAGTATTTT. Amino acids: CASSLEWEGTTSTDTQYF. Full variable domain (remainder filled in from reference TRBV7-8 and TRBJ2-3): GAGVSQSPRYKVAKRGQDVALRCDPISGHVSLFWYQQALGQGPEFLTYFQNEAQLDKSGLPSDRFFAERPEGSVSTLKIQRTQQEDSAVYLCASSLEWEGTTSTDTQYFGPGTRLTVL.

The V call is TRBV7-2, the J call TRBJ2-1; 9 nucleotides agree with TRBD2. Germline trimming cut 1 base from V and 2 bases from J; bases unmatched to any gene: 6. Germline V CDR1 and CDR2: SGHTA, FQGNSA. The CDR3 runs to 17 residues. CDR3 loop: CASSLGGGRGTYNEQFF. CDR3 sequence (DNA): TGTGCCAGCAGCTTAGGGGGCGGGAGGGGCACCTACAATGAGCAGTTCTTC. The full variable domain, completed using reference TRBV7-2 and TRBJ2-1, is GAGVSQSPSNKVTEKGKDVELRCDPISGHTALYWYRQSLGQGLEFLIYFQGNSAPDKSGLPSDRFSAERTGGSVSTLTIQRTQQEDSAVYLCASSLGGGRGTYNEQFFGPGTRLTVL.

The chain employs TRBV7-8 and TRBJ2-1; D not certain. Germline lookup yields CDR1 SGHVS and CDR2 FQNEAQ. Trimming pared 1 base from V and 0 bases from J, leaving 10 bases between. The CDR3 covers 16 residues. The CDR3 DNA reads TGTGCCAGCAGCTTAGGTTTTAGCCGCTCCTACAATGAGCAGTTCTTC. Amino acid sequence: CASSLGFSRSYNEQFF.

About this clone: Other DNA sequences from this sample encode an identical CDR3 as well. V is TRBV5-1 and J is TRBJ2-3, with D tentatively TRBD2 (6 bases). In germline, CDR1 is SGHRS, CDR2 YFSETQ. With 0 bases removed from V and 3 bases from J, the gap between germline ends came to 8 bases. The CDR3 contains 14 residues. For the CDR3, the DNA is TGCGCCAGCAGCTTGGCGGGAGAAACAGATACGCAGTATTTT. Translation: CASSLAGETDTQYF.

The chain links TRBV5-1 to TRBJ1-5, with TRBD1 as a possible D gene (5 bases). Trimming cost V 4 bases and J 3 bases, with 11 bases left between them. CDR3 length: 14 amino acids. CDR1 and CDR2 (germline): SGHRS, YFSETQ. The CDR3 loop reads CASSLGADNQPQHF. As DNA, the CDR3 is TGCGCCAGCAGCCTAGGGGCGGACAATCAGCCCCAGCATTTT.